One sample yielded the 32 T cell receptor beta chains listed below, sequenced in a study of identical twins. TCRdb itself ran the 5' RACE reads through MiXCR, one entry per CDR3 protein. The sample records approximately 530,000 distinct CDR3 sequences, 20% to 25% being singletons. These data were likewise used in another study, on yellow fever vaccine responses in identical twins.

Sample: CD4+ T cells sorted from blood. Receptors originate from a woman younger than 35 in good health.

This clonotype was counted only a few times. J is TRBJ2-7 and V is TRBV5-1; TRBD2 aligns across 10 bases. The CDR3 extends over 15 amino acids. V was pared by 4 bases and J by 2 bases, with 6 bases of the junction left unmatched. CDR1 SGHRS and CDR2 YFSETQ come from the germline V gene. CDR3 sequence reads: CASSDESGRAYEQYF. The DNA for the CDR3 is TGCGCCAGCAGCGATGAAAGCGGGAGGGCCTACGAGCAGTACTTC.

This clonotype has just a few counts. The chain combines TRBV7-9 with TRBJ2-5; 8 bases match TRBD1. The J segment lost 5 bases and the V segment lost 2 bases, leaving 7 bases of the junction unmatched. This CDR3 has 15 residues. Germline assignment: CDR1 SEHNR and CDR2 FQNEAQ (reference sequence). CDR3 sequence (DNA): TGTGCCAGCAGCTTACAGGACAGGGTCCTTGAGACCCAGTACTTC. It is translated as CASSLQDRVLETQYF.

The gene calls are TRBV28 and TRBJ2-3; D not certain. In germline, CDR1 is MDHEN, CDR2 SYDVKM. Trimming pared 4 bases from V and 8 bases from J, leaving 7 bases between. The CDR3 spans 11 residues. The CDR3 protein is CASSSPITQYF. As DNA, the CDR3 is TGTGCCAGCAGTTCACCCATTACGCAGTATTTT.

This sequence joins TRBV29-1 and TRBJ2-3, with D possibly being TRBD1 or TRBD2 (7 bases each). Trimming shortened V by 8 bases and J by 2 bases, and 20 bases separated the two germline ends. CDR1 and CDR2 (germline): SQVTM, ANQGSEA. The CDR3 has 15 amino acids. The CDR3 DNA reads as TGCAGCACCCCCGGACCAGGGGGGGTCACAGATACGCAGTATTTT. The encoded protein is CSTPGPGGVTDTQYF.

The chain carries TRBV12-3 or TRBV12-4 and TRBJ1-4; possible D gene TRBD1, 6 bases. The V and J ends lost 10 bases and 4 bases respectively, with 28 bases between them. CDR3 length equals 18 residues. The CDR3 loop reads CAICSPLPRTEINEKLFF. The CDR3 nucleotides are TGTGCCATCTGTTCCCCATTGCCCAGGACAGAAATTAATGAAAAACTGTTTTTT.

This chain links TRBV20-1 with TRBJ2-1; 9 bases match TRBD1. The CDR3 contains 15 residues. V lost 2 bases and J lost 6; bases outside the gene matches: 8. Germline V gene sequence: CDR1 DFQATT, CDR2 SNEGSKA (reference sequence). The CDR3, as DNA: TGCAGTGCTAGATCCCGGACAGGGGAAGCCAATGAGCAGTTCTTC. It is translated as CSARSRTGEANEQFF.

This clonotype was detected a few times. CDR3 residues: CASSLQGINTEAFF. The CDR3 DNA reads as TGCGCCAGCAGCTTACAGGGGATAAACACTGAAGCTTTCTTT. J is TRBJ1-1 and V is TRBV5-1; 7 bases map to TRBD1. The CDR3 has 14 amino acids. Germline CDR1 is SGHRS and CDR2 is YFSETQ. J lost 2 bases, V lost 2 bases, and 3 bases had no gene match. Looking up the rest from reference TRBV5-1 and TRBJ1-1 gives the full variable domain: KAGVTQTPRYLIKTRGQQVTLSCSPISGHRSVSWYQQTPGQGLQFLFEYFSETQRNKGNFPGRFSGRQFSNSRSEMNVSTLELGDSALYLCASSLQGINTEAFFGQGTRLTVV.

The CDR3 here is CSARDLASGAYEQYF. The CDR3 DNA is TGCAGTGCTAGAGATCTGGCTAGCGGGGCCTACGAGCAGTACTTC. The chain has TRBV20-1 and TRBJ2-7, with TRBD2 identical over 9 bases. J was trimmed by 2 bases and V by 0 bases; bases with no gene match: 5. The CDR3 has 15 amino acids. Germline V gene lookup returns CDR1 DFQATT and CDR2 SNEGSKA (reference sequence).

The CDR3 sequence is CSARRSGGRTDTQYF. The CDR3 DNA sequence: TGCAGTGCTAGACGTAGCGGGGGACGCACAGATACGCAGTATTTT. J is TRBJ2-3 and V is TRBV20-1, with TRBD2 matching over 9 bases. This CDR3 comprises 15 residues. The J segment lost 1 base and the V segment lost 2 bases, leaving 4 bases of the junction unmatched. In germline, CDR1 is DFQATT, CDR2 SNEGSKA (reference sequence).

In this sample, this clonotype turned up a few times. This chain uses TRBV7-6 with TRBJ1-6; D unresolved. There are 15 residues in the CDR3. Between the trimmed V and J ends, which lost 5 bases and 8 bases, there was a span of 16 bases. CDR1 SGHVS and CDR2 FNYEAQ come from the germline V gene. The DNA for the CDR3 is TGTGCCAGCAGCGCCTTGGGGAATCCTTATTCACCCCTCCACTTT. Translation: CASSALGNPYSPLHF.

The chain combines TRBV4-1 with TRBJ2-1; the match to TRBD1 covers 8 bases. Germline values: CDR1 MGHRA, CDR2 YSYEKL. The CDR3 has 15 residues. The V and J ends lost 7 bases and 6 bases, in that order; junction bases with no gene match: 11. The CDR3 is CASTPTGQAGNEQFF. The CDR3 coding sequence is TGCGCCAGCACTCCTACGGGACAGGCTGGCAATGAGCAGTTCTTC.

This clonotype was detected a few times. The chain employs TRBV5-1 and TRBJ2-4; 9 nucleotides agree with TRBD1. CDR1 is SGHRS and CDR2 is YFSETQ in the germline V gene. V lost 4 bases, J lost 4 bases, and 15 bases stayed unmatched. This CDR3 has 18 amino acids. CDR3 in amino acids: CASSPTPGQGTRKNIQYF. Here the CDR3 DNA reads TGCGCCAGCAGCCCAACACCGGGACAGGGAACAAGGAAAAACATTCAGTACTTC. The whole variable domain, remainder taken from reference TRBV5-1 and TRBJ2-4, is KAGVTQTPRYLIKTRGQQVTLSCSPISGHRSVSWYQQTPGQGLQFLFEYFSETQRNKGNFPGRFSGRQFSNSRSEMNVSTLELGDSALYLCASSPTPGQGTRKNIQYFGAGTRLSVL.

This clonotype was observed a few times. The chain uses TRBV7-2 and TRBJ2-3, with unresolved D. Trimming removed 2 bases at V and 7 bases at J, with 19 bases between. Germline CDR1 is SGHTA and CDR2 is FQGNSA. The CDR3 spans 16 residues. CDR3 sequence: CASSLFPTGQPNTQYF. In DNA form, the CDR3 reads TGTGCCAGCAGCTTATTTCCTACCGGCCAACCGAATACGCAGTATTTT.

This clonotype has a handful of counts. The chain combines TRBV7-6 with TRBJ2-2; 9 bases are shared with TRBD1. V dropped 2 bases and J dropped 4; count of bases not matched to a gene: 11. Germline-derived CDR1 and CDR2 are SGHVS and FNYEAQ. CDR3 length: 18 residues. The CDR3 DNA sequence: TGTGCCAGCAGCTTATCGCCCCCCACAGGGGGCGGCACCGGGGAGCTGTTTTTT. It encodes CASSLSPPTGGGTGELFF.

This chain uses TRBV10-3 with TRBJ2-1, with TRBD2 matching 12 bases. The germline V gene has CDR1 ENHRY and CDR2 SYGVKD. The ends lost 4 bases at V and 0 bases at J; junction bases unmatched: 4. The CDR3 is made up of 17 amino acids. The CDR3 spells CAISGPTSGSSYNEQFF. The CDR3 DNA follows: TGTGCCATCAGTGGGCCGACTAGCGGGAGCTCCTACAATGAGCAGTTCTTC.

Only a few counts were recorded for this clonotype. CDR3 loop: CASSGGITWTSDNEQFF. In DNA, the CDR3 is TGTGCCAGCAGCGGGGGAATAACATGGACTAGCGACAATGAGCAGTTCTTC. The V gene is TRBV3-1, the J gene TRBJ2-1; 9 positions agree with TRBD2. Trimming at V came to 5 bases and at J to 5 bases, leaving 13 bases not matched to a gene. The CDR3 is 17 residues long. Germline CDR1 reads LGHDT; CDR2 reads YNNKEL (reference sequence).

The rearrangement links TRBV27 to TRBJ2-4; D unclear. Trimming took off 4 bases at V and 3 bases at J, with 13 bases between the two ends. The germline CDR1 and CDR2 sequences are MNHEY and SMNVEV (reference sequence). The CDR3 consists of 15 residues. CDR3 sequence: CASSSSLVGKNIQYF. CDR3 sequence (DNA): TGTGCCAGCAGTTCGTCATTAGTAGGCAAAAACATTCAGTACTTC.

In its sample, this clonotype was seen a few times. The chain couples TRBV3-1 to TRBJ2-3; D is unclear. The CDR3 contains 14 residues. The V and J ends lost 4 bases and 2 bases respectively, with 10 bases between them. Germline loops: CDR1 LGHDT, CDR2 YNNKEL (reference sequence). Here the CDR3 DNA reads TGTGCCAGCAGCCCCGGACGGATCACAGATACGCAGTATTTT. It translates to CASSPGRITDTQYF.

In its sample, this clonotype was seen a few times. The chain uses TRBV4-1 and TRBJ2-7, with 7 bases identical to TRBD1. The germline CDR1 and CDR2 sequences are MGHRA and YSYEKL. The ends lost 1 base at V and 3 bases at J; junction bases unmatched: 15. The length of the CDR3 is 18 residues. The CDR3 DNA reads TGCGCCAGCAGCCAAGCTGATTTTGTGGGGACAGCATTCTACGAGCAGTACTTC. Translating it yields CASSQADFVGTAFYEQYF.

This clonotype was seen a handful of times. V and J are TRBV6-5 and TRBJ2-1; tentatively, D is TRBD1 (6 bases). This CDR3 is built from 11 residues. V lost 6 bases and J lost 9, with 9 bases in between. Germline V CDR1 and CDR2: MNHEY, SVGAGI. In nucleotides, the CDR3 is TGTGCCAGCAGCTACAGGGCTGAGCAGTTCTTC. This sequence encodes CASSYRAEQFF.

This clonotype was seen more than once but under ten times. V and J are TRBV3-1 and TRBJ1-3, with D unclear. Trimming removed 0 bases from V and 2 bases from J, with 11 bases in between. CDR3 length: 16 amino acids. CDR1 LGHDT and CDR2 YNNKEL come from the germline V gene (reference sequence). The CDR3 DNA reads TGTGCCAGCAGCCAAGATCGGGTGACGGCTGGAAACACCATATATTTT. The encoded protein is CASSQDRVTAGNTIYF.

The chain carries TRBV6-1 and TRBJ2-2, with no clear D. CDR3 length: 15 amino acids. Between the trimmed V and J ends, which lost 8 bases and 0 bases, there was a span of 13 bases. In germline, CDR1 is MNHNS, CDR2 SASEGT. This chain's CDR3 is CASGNPGPNTGELFF. The CDR3 region has the DNA TGTGCCAGCGGTAATCCCGGACCGAACACCGGGGAGCTGTTTTTT.

This sequence joins TRBV10-3 and TRBJ1-1, with 8 positions matching TRBD1. Losses at the gene ends were 6 bases for V and 10 bases for J; bases not matched to a gene: 7. Germline V lookup: CDR1 ENHRY, CDR2 SYGVKD. The CDR3 spans 12 residues. CDR3 sequence: CAIRDGQGPAFF. The CDR3 bases are TGTGCCATCAGGGACGGACAGGGTCCAGCTTTCTTT.

The chain is built from TRBV7-9 and TRBJ2-3; 12 bases align to TRBD2. The CDR3 runs 17 residues. The germline V gene has CDR1 SEHNR and CDR2 FQNEAQ (reference sequence). Trimming took 1 base from V and 5 from J; bases not matched to a gene: 7. In nucleotides, the CDR3 is TGTGCCAGCAGCTTAGTTCTGGCTAGCGGGGGGGAAGATACGCAGTATTTT. It is translated as CASSLVLASGGEDTQYF. The variable domain in full, with the rest retrieved from reference TRBV7-9 and TRBJ2-3, is DTGVSQNPRHKITKRGQNVTFRCDPISEHNRLYWYRQTLGQGPEFLTYFQNEAQLEKSRLLSDRFSAERPKGSFSTLEIQRTEQGDSAMYLCASSLVLASGGEDTQYFGPGTRLTVL.

This clonotype came up a few times. The CDR3 here is CASRQSGTGEQFF. The CDR3 DNA is TGTGCCAGTAGACAATCCGGGACAGGGGAGCAGTTCTTC. The chain uses TRBV2 and TRBJ2-1, with TRBD1 matching 9 bases. CDR1 is SNHLY and CDR2 is FYNNEI in the germline V gene. Trimming removed 9 bases from V and 10 bases from J; junction bases left unmatched: 10. This CDR3 spans 13 amino acids.

The chain has TRBV6-1 and TRBJ2-4, with 7 bases fitting TRBD1. Germline assignment: CDR1 MNHNS and CDR2 SASEGT. J lost 8 bases, V lost 1 base, and 5 bases had no gene match. This CDR3 has 14 residues. CDR3 amino acids: CASSEGQGRDIQYF. CDR3 nucleotides: TGTGCCAGCAGTGAAGGACAGGGTCGGGACATTCAGTACTTC.

This chain connects TRBV5-1 to TRBJ1-1, with 7 bases matching TRBD1. CDR1 SGHRS and CDR2 YFSETQ come from the germline V gene. Trimming at V came to 1 base and at J to 4 bases, leaving 4 bases not matched to a gene. This CDR3 spans 14 amino acids. CDR3 bases: TGCGCCAGCAGCTTGACAGGGGATTTCACTGAAGCTTTCTTT. This sequence encodes CASSLTGDFTEAFF.

This clonotype was seen a handful of times. The chain uses TRBV15 and TRBJ2-1; TRBD2 matches at 11 bases. The CDR3 length is 17 residues. Germline CDR1 and CDR2: LNHNV and YYDKDF (reference sequence). The V and J ends lost 2 bases and 5 bases, in that order; junction bases with no gene match: 8. The CDR3: CATSRSKTSGRDNEQFF. In DNA form, the CDR3 reads TGTGCCACCAGCAGATCCAAAACTAGCGGGAGAGACAATGAGCAGTTCTTC.

This chain joins TRBV12-3 or TRBV12-4 and TRBJ1-2; possibly TRBD1 for D (5 bases). The CDR3 sequence is 13 residues long. Trimming removed 6 bases from V and 8 bases from J, with 16 bases in between. Written as DNA, the CDR3 is TGTGCCAGCAGCCCGGGACCCCGAAAGGGCTACACCTTC. It yields the protein CASSPGPRKGYTF.

On this clonotype itself: At one of its ends the junction is not consistent with the germline gene, which may arise from a read error. This chain connects TRBV5-5 to TRBJ2-1; 9 bases are shared with TRBD1. The CDR3 runs 17 residues. The V gene's germline CDR1 is SGHKS and CDR2 YYEKEE (reference sequence). CDR3 bases: TGTGCCGGCAGCTCCAAATTTGGGACAGGGTTGAAAGATGAGCAGTTCTTC. This encodes CAGSSKFGTGLKDEQFF.

The CDR3 region is CASSQAPKVGGTEAFF. CDR3 DNA: TGTGCCAGCAGCCAAGCCCCGAAAGTGGGGGGCACTGAAGCTTTCTTT. The rearrangement links TRBV3-1 to TRBJ1-1, with a tentative D call TRBD1 (5 bases). Germline values: CDR1 LGHDT, CDR2 YNNKEL (reference sequence). V gave up 1 base and J gave up 4 bases, with 16 bases separating them. The CDR3 runs to 16 residues.

V and J are TRBV24-1 and TRBJ2-5, with 7 positions matching TRBD1. V dropped 3 bases and J dropped 0; count of bases not matched to a gene: 3. In germline, CDR1 is KGHDR, CDR2 SFDVKD. CDR3 size: 15 residues. The CDR3 reads CATSDRDRDQETQYF. Written as DNA, the CDR3 is TGTGCCACCAGTGATCGGGACAGAGACCAAGAGACCCAGTACTTC.